This T cell receptor (beta chain) is from a study of blood T cell repertoires in COVID-19. Study context: Acute and convalescent COVID-19 specimens originated in the United States, Italy and Spain. T cells, B-cell-depleted T cells, or PBMCs supplied cDNA or gDNA.

The V end lost 2 bases, the J end lost 4 bases, and 8 bases lay between the germline ends. The length of the CDR3 is 13 residues. CDR1 is MNHEY, CDR2 SVGAGI, per germline. As originally analysed: How many nucleated cells were present was estimated from reference gene primer amplification. Generated by immunoSEQ multiplex PCR, the TCRdb table keeps only in-frame clones and is missing some. V and J calls plus clone size are reproduced from that table; the DNA served to infer D and trimming. The sample lists approximately 97,000 clones, approximately 88% occurring once. The rearrangement joins TRBV6-5 to TRBJ1-2; D remains unclear. This sequence was found in a human donor in a cohort sampled during active COVID-19. Specimen: peripheral blood. The CDR3 bases are TGTGCCAGCAGTTACGGCAGTCCCTATGGCTACACCTTC. This gives the protein CASSYGSPYGYTF.